This T cell receptor beta chain was retrieved from a study of T cells expressing NK-cell markers. Background on the study: TCR beta repertoires came from sorted CD3+CD56+NKG2C+, CD3+CD56+NKG2C- and CD3+CD56-NKG2C+ T cells.

A note on this clonotype: Its antigen remains unidentified.

From germline, CDR1 is LNHDA and CDR2 SQIVND (reference sequence). This CDR3 is 15 amino acids long. From its re-call of the 5' RACE reads, TCRdb lists each CDR3 protein once, without DNA. This table lists a few hundred thousand distinct CDR3 sequences. Study outcomes and limitations: Dominant NKG2C+ clonotype frequencies of roughly 1.0-7.5% of CD8+ T cells were measured in over 5 donors. Whether expanded NKG2C+ T cell clones were HCMV specific stayed uncertain.

The TCR was taken from a man aged 18-75 years in good health. The chain is built from TRBV19 and TRBJ2-3; TCRdb reports TRBD2, a call that lacks DNA to check it against. Sequencing was performed on blood T cells: a sorted CD56 or NKG2C T cell subset, CD4+ or CD8+ T cells, or bulk PBMC T cells (not recorded which). The CDR3 loop reads CASSPARVSTDTQYF.